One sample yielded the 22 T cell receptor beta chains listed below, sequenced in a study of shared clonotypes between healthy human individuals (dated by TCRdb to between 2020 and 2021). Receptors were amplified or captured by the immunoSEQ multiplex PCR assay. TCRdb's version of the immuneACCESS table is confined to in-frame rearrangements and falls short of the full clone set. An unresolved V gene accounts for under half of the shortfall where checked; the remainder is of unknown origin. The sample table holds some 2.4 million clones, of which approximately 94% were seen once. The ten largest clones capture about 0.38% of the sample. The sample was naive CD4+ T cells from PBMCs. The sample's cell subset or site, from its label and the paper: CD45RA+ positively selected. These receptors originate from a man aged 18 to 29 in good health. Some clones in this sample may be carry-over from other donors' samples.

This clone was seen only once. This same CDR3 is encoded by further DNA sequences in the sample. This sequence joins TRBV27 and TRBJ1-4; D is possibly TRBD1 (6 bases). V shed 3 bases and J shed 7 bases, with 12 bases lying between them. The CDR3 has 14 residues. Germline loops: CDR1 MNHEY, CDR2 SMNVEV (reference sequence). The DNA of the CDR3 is TGTGCCAGCAGTTTGACAGGAGGAGGTGAAAAACTGTTTTTT. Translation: CASSLTGGGEKLFF.

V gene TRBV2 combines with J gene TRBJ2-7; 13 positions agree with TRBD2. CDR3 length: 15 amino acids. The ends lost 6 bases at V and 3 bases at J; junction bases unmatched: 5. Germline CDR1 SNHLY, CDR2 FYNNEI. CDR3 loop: CASRGGLAGVYEQYF. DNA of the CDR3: TGTGCCAGCAGGGGTGGACTAGCGGGAGTCTACGAGCAGTACTTC.

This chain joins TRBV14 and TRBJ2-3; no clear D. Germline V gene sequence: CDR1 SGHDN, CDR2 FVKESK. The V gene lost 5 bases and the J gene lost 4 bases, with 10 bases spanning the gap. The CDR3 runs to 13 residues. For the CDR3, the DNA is TGTGCCAGCAGCTACGTGTGGGCAGATACGCAGTATTTT. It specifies CASSYVWADTQYF.

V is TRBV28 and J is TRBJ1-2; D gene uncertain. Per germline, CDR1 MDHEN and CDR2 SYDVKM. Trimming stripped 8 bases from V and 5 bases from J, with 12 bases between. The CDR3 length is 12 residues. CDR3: CASGTVGYGYTF. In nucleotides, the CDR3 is TGTGCCAGCGGAACGGTCGGGTATGGCTACACCTTC.

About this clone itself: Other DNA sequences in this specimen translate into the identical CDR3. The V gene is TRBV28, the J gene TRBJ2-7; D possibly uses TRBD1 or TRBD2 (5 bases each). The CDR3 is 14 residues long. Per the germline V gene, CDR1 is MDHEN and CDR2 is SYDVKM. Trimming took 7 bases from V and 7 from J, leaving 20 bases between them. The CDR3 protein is CASTTGTAFYEQYF. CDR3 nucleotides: TGTGCCAGCACAACCGGGACGGCGTTCTATGAGCAGTACTTC. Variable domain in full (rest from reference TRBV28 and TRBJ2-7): DVKVTQSSRYLVKRTGEKVFLECVQDMDHENMFWYRQDPGLGLRLIYFSYDVKMKEKGDIPEGYSVSREKKERFSLILESASTNQTSMYLCASTTGTAFYEQYFGPGTRLTVT.

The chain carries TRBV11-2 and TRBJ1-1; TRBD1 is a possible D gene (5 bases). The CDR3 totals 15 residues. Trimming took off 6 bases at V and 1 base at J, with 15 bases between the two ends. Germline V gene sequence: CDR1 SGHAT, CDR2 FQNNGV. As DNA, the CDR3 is TGTGCCAGCAGACCGACCCCGCAGGGGAACACTGAAGCTTTCTTT. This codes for CASRPTPQGNTEAFF.

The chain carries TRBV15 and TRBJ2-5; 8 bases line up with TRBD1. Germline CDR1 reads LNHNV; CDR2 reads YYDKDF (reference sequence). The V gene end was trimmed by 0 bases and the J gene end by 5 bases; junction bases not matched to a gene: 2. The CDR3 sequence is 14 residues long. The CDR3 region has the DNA TGTGCCACCAGCAGAGATACAGGGGGGGAGACCCAGTACTTC. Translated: CATSRDTGGETQYF.

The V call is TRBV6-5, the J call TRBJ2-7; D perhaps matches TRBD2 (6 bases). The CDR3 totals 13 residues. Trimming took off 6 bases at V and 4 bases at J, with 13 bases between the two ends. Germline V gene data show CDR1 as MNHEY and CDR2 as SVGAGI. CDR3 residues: CASSRGILYEQYF. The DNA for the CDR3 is TGTGCCAGCAGCCGCGGGATCCTATACGAGCAGTACTTC.

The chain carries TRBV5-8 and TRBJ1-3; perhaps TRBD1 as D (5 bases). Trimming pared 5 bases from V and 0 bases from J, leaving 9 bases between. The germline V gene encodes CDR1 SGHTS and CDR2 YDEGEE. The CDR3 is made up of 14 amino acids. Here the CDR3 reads CASSWDRSGNTIYF. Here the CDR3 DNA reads TGTGCCAGCAGTTGGGACCGCTCTGGAAACACCATATATTTT.

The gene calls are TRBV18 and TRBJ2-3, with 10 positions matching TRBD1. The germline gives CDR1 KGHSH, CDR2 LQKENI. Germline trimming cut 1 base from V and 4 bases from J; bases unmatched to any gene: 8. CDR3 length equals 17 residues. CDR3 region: CASSPLRTGGIPDTQYF. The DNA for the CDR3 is TGTGCCAGCTCACCACTAAGGACAGGGGGAATTCCAGATACGCAGTATTTT.

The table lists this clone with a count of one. The CDR3 here is CASSTEGGDRSGNTIYF. DNA of the CDR3: TGCGCCAGCAGCACAGAAGGAGGGGATCGCTCTGGAAACACCATATATTTT. The chain joins TRBV5-1 to TRBJ1-3, with D possibly matching TRBD1 (5 bases). The length of the CDR3 is 17 residues. Trimming left V 4 bases short and J 0 bases short, with 17 bases between. Germline V gene sequence: CDR1 SGHRS, CDR2 YFSETQ.

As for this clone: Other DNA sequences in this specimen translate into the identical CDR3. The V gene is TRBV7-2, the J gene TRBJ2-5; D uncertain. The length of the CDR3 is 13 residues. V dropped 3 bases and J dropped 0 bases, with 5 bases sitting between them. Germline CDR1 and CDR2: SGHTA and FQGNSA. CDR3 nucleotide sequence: TGTGCCAGCAGCTTGGCATACCAAGAGACCCAGTACTTC. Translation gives CASSLAYQETQYF. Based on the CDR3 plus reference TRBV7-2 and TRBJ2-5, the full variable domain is GAGVSQSPSNKVTEKGKDVELRCDPISGHTALYWYRQSLGQGLEFLIYFQGNSAPDKSGLPSDRFSAERTGGSVSTLTIQRTQQEDSAVYLCASSLAYQETQYFGPGTRLLVL.

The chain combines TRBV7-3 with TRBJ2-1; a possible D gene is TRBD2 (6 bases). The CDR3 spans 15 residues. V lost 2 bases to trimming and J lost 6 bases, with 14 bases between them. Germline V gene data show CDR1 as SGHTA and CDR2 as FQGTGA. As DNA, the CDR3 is TGTGCCAGCAGCTTATTAGGGACTGGCACCAATGAGCAGTTCTTC. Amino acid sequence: CASSLLGTGTNEQFF.

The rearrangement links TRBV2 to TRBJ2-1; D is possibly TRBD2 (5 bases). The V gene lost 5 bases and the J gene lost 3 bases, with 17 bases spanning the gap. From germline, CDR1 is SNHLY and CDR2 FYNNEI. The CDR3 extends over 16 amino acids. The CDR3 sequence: CASSPNPRTGYNEQFF. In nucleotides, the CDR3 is TGTGCCAGCAGTCCCAACCCGAGGACTGGCTACAATGAGCAGTTCTTC.

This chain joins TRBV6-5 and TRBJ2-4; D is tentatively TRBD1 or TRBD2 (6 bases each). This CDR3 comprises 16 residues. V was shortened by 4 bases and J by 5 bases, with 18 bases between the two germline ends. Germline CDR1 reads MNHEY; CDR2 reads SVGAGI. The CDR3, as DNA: TGTGCCAGCAGTTTAAACAGGGAGGCCCTCCAAAACATTCAGTACTTC. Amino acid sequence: CASSLNREALQNIQYF.

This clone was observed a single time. The CDR3 sequence: CASIRVTGPNEQFF. DNA for the CDR3: TGTGCAAGTATTCGGGTGACAGGGCCTAATGAGCAGTTCTTC. This chain connects TRBV12-2 to TRBJ2-1; the D call TRBD1 from the table was never checked on the DNA. TRBV12-2 counts as a pseudogene. The CDR3 runs 14 residues.

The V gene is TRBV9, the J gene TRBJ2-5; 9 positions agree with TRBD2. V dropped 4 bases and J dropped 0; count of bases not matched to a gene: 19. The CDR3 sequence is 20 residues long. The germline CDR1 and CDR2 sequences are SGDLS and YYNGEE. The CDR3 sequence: CASSHQKGSGRAGYQETQYF. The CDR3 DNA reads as TGTGCCAGCAGCCACCAGAAGGGTAGCGGGAGAGCGGGGTACCAAGAGACCCAGTACTTC. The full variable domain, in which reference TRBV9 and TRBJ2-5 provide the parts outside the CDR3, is DSGVTQTPKHLITATGQRVTLRCSPRSGDLSVYWYQQSLDQGLQFLIQYYNGEERAKGNILERFSAQQFPDLHSELNLSSLELGDSALYFCASSHQKGSGRAGYQETQYFGPGTRLLVL.

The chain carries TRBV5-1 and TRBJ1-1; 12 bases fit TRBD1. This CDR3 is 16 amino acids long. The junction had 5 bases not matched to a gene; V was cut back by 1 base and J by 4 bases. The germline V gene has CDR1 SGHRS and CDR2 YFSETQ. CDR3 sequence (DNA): TGCGCCAGCAGCTTGCAGGGACAGGGGGCAGGCACTGAAGCTTTCTTT. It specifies CASSLQGQGAGTEAFF.

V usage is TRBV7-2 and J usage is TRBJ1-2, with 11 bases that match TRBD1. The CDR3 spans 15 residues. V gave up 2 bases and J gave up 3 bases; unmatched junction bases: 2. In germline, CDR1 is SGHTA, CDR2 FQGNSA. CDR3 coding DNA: TGTGCCAGCAGCTTAAAGGGACAGGGGGACTATGGCTACACCTTC. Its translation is CASSLKGQGDYGYTF.

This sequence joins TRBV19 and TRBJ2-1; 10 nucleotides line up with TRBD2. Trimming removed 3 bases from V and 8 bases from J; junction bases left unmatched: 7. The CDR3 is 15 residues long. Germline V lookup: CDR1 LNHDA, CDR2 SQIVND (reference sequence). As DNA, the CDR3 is TGTGCCAGTAGTATCTTGGCTAGCGGGGGCTATGAGCAGTTCTTC. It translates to CASSILASGGYEQFF.

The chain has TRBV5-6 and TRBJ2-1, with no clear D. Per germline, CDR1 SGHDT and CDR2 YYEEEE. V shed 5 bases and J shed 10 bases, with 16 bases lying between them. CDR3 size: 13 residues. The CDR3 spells CASRSNYGGEQFF. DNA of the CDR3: TGTGCCAGCAGATCGAACTACGGTGGAGAGCAGTTCTTC.

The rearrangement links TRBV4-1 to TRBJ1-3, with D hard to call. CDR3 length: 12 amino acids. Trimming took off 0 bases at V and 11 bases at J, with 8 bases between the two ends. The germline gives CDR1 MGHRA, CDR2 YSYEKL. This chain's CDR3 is CASSQEARAIYF. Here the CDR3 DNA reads TGCGCCAGCAGCCAAGAGGCCCGCGCCATATATTTT.